Shown below are 5 T cell receptor beta chains from a single sample sequenced in a study of T cell responses to AZD1222 COVID-19 vaccine. The assay was immunoSEQ multiplex PCR, and TCRdb's table has in-frame clones only and misses some. The sample lists fewer than 120,000 clones, 87% occurring once. Here the sequenced sample was peripheral blood, taken on day 0 of AZD1222 vaccination. These receptors all come from an adult in good health.

The chain has TRBV10-3 and TRBJ1-3; tentatively, D is TRBD1 (6 bases). CDR3 size: 15 residues. CDR1 is ENHRY and CDR2 is SYGVKD in the germline V gene. Between the trimmed V and J ends, which lost 3 bases and 4 bases, there was a span of 13 bases. This CDR3 is CAISERGALGNTIYF. The CDR3 DNA reads as TGTGCCATCAGTGAACGGGGGGCGTTAGGAAACACCATATATTTT.

This rearrangement joins TRBV7-3 to TRBJ2-5; 7 bases are shared with TRBD1. V shed 1 base and J 4 bases; nucleotides not matched to a gene: 3. CDR1 SGHTA and CDR2 FQGTGA come from the germline V gene. The CDR3 length is 14 residues. The DNA of the CDR3 is TGTGCCAGCAGCTTAAGACAGGGTCGAGAGACCCAGTACTTC. Translating gives CASSLRQGRETQYF.

The CDR3 loop is CASSLPQGLNEQFF. CDR3 DNA sequence: TGTGCCAGCAGCTTACCCCAGGGCCTCAATGAGCAGTTCTTC. This chain joins TRBV7-2 and TRBJ2-1; tentatively, D is TRBD1 (5 bases). There are 14 residues in the CDR3. V was clipped by 2 bases and J by 6 bases, with 11 bases between them. From germline, CDR1 is SGHTA and CDR2 FQGNSA. The complete variable domain, with remaining parts taken from reference TRBV7-2 and TRBJ2-1, reads GAGVSQSPSNKVTEKGKDVELRCDPISGHTALYWYRQSLGQGLEFLIYFQGNSAPDKSGLPSDRFSAERTGGSVSTLTIQRTQQEDSAVYLCASSLPQGLNEQFFGPGTRLTVL.

The rearrangement joins TRBV19 to TRBJ1-6, with D perhaps matching TRBD1 (6 bases). With 7 bases removed from V and 5 bases from J, the gap between germline ends came to 12 bases. This CDR3 is 14 amino acids long. Germline-derived CDR1 and CDR2 are LNHDA and SQIVND (reference sequence). Here the CDR3 reads CASMAGTNNSPLHF. The CDR3 DNA reads TGTGCCAGTATGGCAGGGACAAATAATTCACCCCTCCACTTT. The full variable domain, rest sourced from reference TRBV19 and TRBJ1-6, is DGGITQSPKYLFRKEGQNVTLSCEQNLNHDAMYWYRQDPGQGLRLIYYSQIVNDFQKGDIAEGYSVSREKKESFPLTVTSAQKNPTAFYLCASMAGTNNSPLHFGNGTRLTVT.

The chain is built from TRBV12-3 or TRBV12-4 and TRBJ1-1; D uncertain. Trimming took 10 bases from V and 0 from J, leaving 12 bases between them. This CDR3 has 13 amino acids. The CDR3 DNA sequence: TGTGCCACCGTCCGTACAGTGAACACTGAAGCTTTCTTT. This gives the protein CATVRTVNTEAFF.